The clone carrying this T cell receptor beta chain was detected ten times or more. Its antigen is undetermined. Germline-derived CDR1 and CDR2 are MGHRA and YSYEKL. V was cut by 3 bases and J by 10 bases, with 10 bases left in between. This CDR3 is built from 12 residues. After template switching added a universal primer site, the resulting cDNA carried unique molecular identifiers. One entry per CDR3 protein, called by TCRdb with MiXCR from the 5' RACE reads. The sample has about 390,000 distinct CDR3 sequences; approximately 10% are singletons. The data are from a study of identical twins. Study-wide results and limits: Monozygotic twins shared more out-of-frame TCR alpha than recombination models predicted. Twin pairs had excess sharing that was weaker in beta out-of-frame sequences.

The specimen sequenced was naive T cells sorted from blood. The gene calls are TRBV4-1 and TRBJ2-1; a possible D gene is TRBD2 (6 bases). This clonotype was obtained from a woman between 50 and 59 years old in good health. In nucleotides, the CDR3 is TGCGCCAGCAGCCAGGGGCGGGACGAGCAGTTCTTC. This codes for CASSQGRDEQFF.